One T cell receptor beta chain is described in this entry. Its antigen is currently not known. Base qualities were left out, and no much larger clone turns up one base away. These data originate in a study of T cells in narcolepsy (dated by TCRdb to about 2018). Context from the whole study: Patients with narcolepsy type 1 or type 2 (NT1, NT2) and healthy control donors were enrolled in the study. To look for autoreactive T cells in narcolepsy patients that target self-antigens of hypocretin neurons (hypocretin, TRIB2), the study used TCR Vbeta sequencing to follow clonotypes in blood and CSF. On the study overall, not on this receptor specifically: Plots comparing CSF and blood CD4+ T cell clonotypes from the same patient highlighted HCRT-specific and TRIB2-specific autoreactive clonotypes. Autoreactive clonotypes were reported to be detected serially in the blood of the same patients and of different patients, but not in the blood of healthy controls. No sequences matching autoreactive T cell clones were present in some of the blood memory CD4+ repertoires from patients and controls. Patients and controls had comparable numbers of sequenced blood memory CD4+ clonotypes, averaging about 37,000 and 33,000, respectively.

Libraries came from the immunoSEQ multiplex PCR assay. In its TCRdb copy, this immuneACCESS table keeps in-frame sequences only and misses some clones. Where compared with another copy, unresolved V genes explain less than half of these, and the others have no known cause. This sample lists more than 30,000 clones; roughly 80% were detected once. Jointly, the top ten make up approximately 1% of the sample. From a lookup of the germline V gene, CDR1 and CDR2 are MDHEN and SYDVKM. Cut back by 6 bases and 2 bases, the V and J ends lie 11 bases apart. The CDR3 starts with the cysteine, ends with the phenylalanine, and has 15 residues. Of all the DNA, just the CDR3 is kept, 45 bases in frame from base 1. For TCR Vbeta sequencing, memory CD4+ T cells were sorted ex vivo from the peripheral blood of both healthy controls and narcolepsy patients.

The chain is encoded by TRBV28 joined to TRBJ1-6; the D gene is not confidently resolved. The sequenced material came from CD45RA- memory CD4+ T cells from PBMCs. The cell subset or site label for this specimen denotes: memory T cells sorted ex vivo from peripheral blood. This TCR was sampled from a human donor with narcolepsy. The CDR3 reads as follows: CASSPSDTYNSPLHF. Here is the DNA: TGTGCCAGCAGCCCCAGCGATACCTATAATTCACCCCTCCACTTT.